The rows below give T cell receptor beta chains drawn from one sample of a study of blood T cells in healthy people across ages. TCRdb re-called the 5' RACE reads with MiXCR, one entry per CDR3 protein. In the table there are approximately 1,000,000 distinct CDR3 sequences, around two fifths of which are singletons. The source material was blood. All receptors come from a man aged 18-30 years in good health. The CDR3 runs from the conserved cysteine through the conserved F or W.

j_gene: TRBJ1-4; v_gene: TRBV7-2; CDR3aa: CASSSRRGGTNEKLFF
j_gene: TRBJ2-1; v_gene: TRBV3-1; CDR3aa: CASRPTSGPSSNSYNEQFF
j_gene: TRBJ2-5; v_gene: TRBV7-2; CDR3aa: CASSLGGKLVRETQYF
j_gene: TRBJ2-3; v_gene: TRBV20-1; CDR3aa: CSASLSRAWTDTQYF
j_gene: TRBJ1-5; v_gene: TRBV5-1; CDR3aa: CASSLAMVTGNQPQHF
j_gene: TRBJ2-7; v_gene: TRBV7-2; CDR3aa: CASSFGTEYEQYF
j_gene: TRBJ1-4; v_gene: TRBV6-6; CDR3aa: CATASQGEGEKLFF
j_gene: TRBJ1-5; v_gene: TRBV7-2; CDR3aa: CASSLEASHNQPQHF
j_gene: TRBJ1-1; v_gene: TRBV12-3/TRBV12-4; CDR3aa: CASSFRPPGDMNTEAFF
j_gene: TRBJ2-7; v_gene: TRBV14; CDR3aa: CASSQVSLGEQYF
j_gene: TRBJ2-1; v_gene: TRBV4-3; CDR3aa: CASSRLAGGLSEQFF
j_gene: TRBJ2-1; v_gene: TRBV6-6; CDR3aa: CASSDSDRGSYNEQFF
j_gene: .; v_gene: TRBV6-5; CDR3aa: CASSYGGREGYEQYF
j_gene: TRBJ1-2; v_gene: TRBV29-1; CDR3aa: CSVEAGWEDYGYTF
j_gene: TRBJ2-3; v_gene: TRBV20-1; CDR3aa: CSAYDPGQVGDTQYF
j_gene: TRBJ2-7; v_gene: TRBV6-2/TRBV6-3; CDR3aa: CASSYSPWEGENYEQYF
j_gene: TRBJ2-1; v_gene: TRBV5-1; CDR3aa: CASSSALAGARYHEQFF
j_gene: TRBJ1-4; v_gene: TRBV4-1; CDR3aa: CASSLTLRQGTNEKLFF
j_gene: TRBJ1-1; v_gene: TRBV7-3; CDR3aa: CASSLGVGGPNTEAFF
j_gene: TRBJ1-2; v_gene: TRBV5-1; CDR3aa: CASSGVAAEYANYGYTF
j_gene: TRBJ2-3; v_gene: TRBV7-9; CDR3aa: CASSPSSSTDTQYF
j_gene: TRBJ1-5; v_gene: TRBV12-3/TRBV12-4; CDR3aa: CASSLWAARSQPQHF
j_gene: TRBJ2-3; v_gene: TRBV20-1; CDR3aa: CSASHDTQYF
j_gene: TRBJ1-6; v_gene: TRBV2; CDR3aa: CASRRASNSPLHF
j_gene: TRBJ2-5; v_gene: TRBV5-1; CDR3aa: CASSARSFSQETQYF
j_gene: TRBJ1-4; v_gene: TRBV20-1; CDR3aa: CSATGPRSEKLFF
j_gene: TRBJ2-1; v_gene: TRBV6-5; CDR3aa: CASSYGRLDGNEQFF
j_gene: TRBJ1-4; v_gene: TRBV11-2; CDR3aa: CASSFPWGREKLFF
j_gene: TRBJ1-6; v_gene: TRBV12-3/TRBV12-4; CDR3aa: CASSLGTGMGNSPLHF
j_gene: TRBJ2-7; v_gene: TRBV11-1; CDR3aa: CASSYKTGSGEQYF
j_gene: TRBJ1-1; v_gene: TRBV29-1; CDR3aa: CSVVLGQTKAFF
j_gene: TRBJ2-3; v_gene: TRBV7-2; CDR3aa: CASSLEVRDTNSDTQYF
j_gene: TRBJ1-2; v_gene: TRBV4-3; CDR3aa: CASSQDERIIAGYTF
j_gene: TRBJ2-2; v_gene: TRBV9; CDR3aa: CASSGAADPATGELFF
j_gene: TRBJ2-1; v_gene: TRBV28; CDR3aa: CASSLSGWGNEQFF
j_gene: TRBJ1-2; v_gene: TRBV7-2; CDR3aa: CASSLRVGTLAYGYTF
j_gene: TRBJ2-3; v_gene: TRBV14; CDR3aa: CASSQFVNTDTQYF
j_gene: .; v_gene: TRBV25-1; CDR3aa: CASPGDVGTQYF
j_gene: TRBJ1-2; v_gene: TRBV6-6; CDR3aa: CASTPGDRVYGYTF
j_gene: TRBJ2-1; v_gene: TRBV4-1; CDR3aa: CASSQVVGRPYSYNEQFF
j_gene: TRBJ1-1; v_gene: TRBV5-4; CDR3aa: CASSAPGFNTEAFF
j_gene: TRBJ2-3; v_gene: TRBV20-1; CDR3aa: CSARGVAEGLRTDTQYF
j_gene: TRBJ2-6; v_gene: TRBV9; CDR3aa: CASSANSGANVLTF
j_gene: TRBJ1-2; v_gene: TRBV12-3/TRBV12-4; CDR3aa: CASSQTTNYGYTF